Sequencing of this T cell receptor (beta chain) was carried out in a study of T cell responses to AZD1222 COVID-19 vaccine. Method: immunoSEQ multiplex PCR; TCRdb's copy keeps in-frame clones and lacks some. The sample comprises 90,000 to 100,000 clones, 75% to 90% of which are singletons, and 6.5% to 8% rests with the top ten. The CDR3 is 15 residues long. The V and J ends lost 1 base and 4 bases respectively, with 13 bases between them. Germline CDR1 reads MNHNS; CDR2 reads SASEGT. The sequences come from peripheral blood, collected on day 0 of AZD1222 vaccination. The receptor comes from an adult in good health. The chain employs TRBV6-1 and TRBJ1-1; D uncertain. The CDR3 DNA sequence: TGTGCCAGCAGTGAAGATGTGGCGGCTACCACTGAAGCTTTCTTT. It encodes CASSEDVAATTEAFF.